Below, 24 T cell receptor beta chains from the same sample are listed, as sequenced in a study of T cells after yellow fever vaccination. MiXCR, applied by TCRdb to the 5' RACE reads, yields one record per CDR3 protein. This sample has around 550,000 distinct CDR3 sequences, with 15% to 20% found just once. This material consisted of PBMCs, taken 15 days after the yellow fever booster vaccination. These TCRs come from a man aged 25 to 40 who received the YFV17D yellow fever vaccine.

This clonotype was counted many times. The gene calls are TRBV5-1 and TRBJ2-7; 11 positions match TRBD1. Germline CDR1 SGHRS, CDR2 YFSETQ. The CDR3 runs 15 residues. V lost 4 bases to trimming and J lost 3 bases; unmatched junction nucleotides: 6. The CDR3 loop is CASSRTGTGGYEQYF. The CDR3 DNA reads as TGCGCCAGCAGCCGCACCGGGACAGGGGGCTACGAGCAGTACTTC. Variable domain in full (rest from reference TRBV5-1 and TRBJ2-7): KAGVTQTPRYLIKTRGQQVTLSCSPISGHRSVSWYQQTPGQGLQFLFEYFSETQRNKGNFPGRFSGRQFSNSRSEMNVSTLELGDSALYLCASSRTGTGGYEQYFGPGTRLTVT.

The genes are TRBV28 and TRBJ2-2, with D hard to call. The CDR3 is made up of 15 amino acids. CDR1 and CDR2 (germline): MDHEN, SYDVKM. The V and J ends lost 2 bases and 5 bases respectively, with 12 bases between them. This chain's CDR3 is CASSLDTEGTGELFF. Here the CDR3 DNA reads TGTGCCAGCAGTTTAGACACCGAAGGGACCGGGGAGCTGTTTTTT. The full variable domain, completed using reference TRBV28 and TRBJ2-2, is DVKVTQSSRYLVKRTGEKVFLECVQDMDHENMFWYRQDPGLGLRLIYFSYDVKMKEKGDIPEGYSVSREKKERFSLILESASTNQTSMYLCASSLDTEGTGELFFGEGSRLTVL.

This clonotype was counted a few times. The chain is built from TRBV18 and TRBJ2-1; D may be TRBD1 or TRBD2 (5 bases each). Germline values: CDR1 KGHSH, CDR2 LQKENI. With 3 bases removed from V and 6 bases from J, the gap between germline ends came to 15 bases. The CDR3 has 15 amino acids. The DNA for the CDR3 is TGTGCCAGCTCACCTGGGACCGGTCTAGCCAATGAGCAGTTCTTC. Protein: CASSPGTGLANEQFF.

This chain connects TRBV5-1 to TRBJ2-7; 7 bases line up with TRBD1. There are 11 residues in the CDR3. V lost 5 bases to trimming and J lost 6 bases; unmatched junction nucleotides: 2. The V gene's germline CDR1 is SGHRS and CDR2 YFSETQ. CDR3 protein: CASRRQGEQYF. The CDR3 DNA is TGCGCCAGCAGAAGACAGGGCGAGCAGTACTTC. Complete variable domain (other parts from reference TRBV5-1 and TRBJ2-7): KAGVTQTPRYLIKTRGQQVTLSCSPISGHRSVSWYQQTPGQGLQFLFEYFSETQRNKGNFPGRFSGRQFSNSRSEMNVSTLELGDSALYLCASRRQGEQYFGPGTRLTVT.

The J gene is TRBJ2-7, the V gene TRBV3-1, with D uncertain. Germline-derived CDR1 and CDR2 are LGHDT and YNNKEL (reference sequence). V was clipped by 0 bases and J by 4 bases, with 16 bases between them. CDR3 size: 16 residues. CDR3 sequence reads: CASSQERYRPSYEQYF. As DNA, the CDR3 is TGTGCCAGCAGCCAAGAAAGGTACAGACCATCGTACGAGCAGTACTTC.

This chain joins TRBV7-9 and TRBJ2-1; 7 bases are a match to TRBD1. The trim removed 5 bases at V and 3 bases at J, leaving 4 bases unmatched. CDR1 and CDR2 from the germline V gene are SEHNR and FQNEAQ (reference sequence). CDR3 length equals 14 residues. CDR3 nucleotide sequence: TGTGCCAGCAGCCAGGGGGAATTCTACAATGAGCAGTTCTTC. It codes for CASSQGEFYNEQFF.

This clonotype was seen only a few times. This rearrangement joins TRBV6-5 to TRBJ2-5; 7 bases are shared with TRBD1. The V gene end was trimmed by 7 bases and the J gene end by 5 bases; junction bases not matched to a gene: 1. CDR3 length: 11 amino acids. Germline V gene lookup returns CDR1 MNHEY and CDR2 SVGAGI. CDR3 bases: TGTGCCAGCATACAGGGGGAGACCCAGTACTTC. Translation gives CASIQGETQYF.

In this sample, this clonotype turned up a few times. V usage is TRBV29-1 and J usage is TRBJ2-7; TRBD2 is a possible D gene (6 bases). V was pared by 6 bases and J by 5 bases, with 17 bases between. The length of the CDR3 is 13 residues. CDR1 is SQVTM, CDR2 ANQGSEA, per germline. CDR3 DNA sequence: TGCAGCGTAATGACTAGTCCGTCGAACGAGCAGTACTTC. Protein product: CSVMTSPSNEQYF.

V usage is TRBV30 and J usage is TRBJ1-2, with D possibly TRBD1 on 5 matching bases. CDR1 GTSNPN and CDR2 SVGIG come from the germline V gene (reference sequence). V gave up 8 bases and J gave up 4 bases, with 11 bases separating them. This CDR3 region has 11 residues. The CDR3 bases are TGTGCCGGGGACGGAGCCTATGGCTACACCTTC. Encoded protein: CAGDGAYGYTF.

This clonotype has a handful of counts. The chain links TRBV29-1 to TRBJ2-5; the D is unclear. The germline V and J ends were trimmed by 2 bases and 4 bases, with 8 bases remaining between them. The CDR3 runs to 12 residues. Looked up from germline, CDR1 is SQVTM and CDR2 is ANQGSEA. CDR3 bases: TGCAGCGTTGAACGCAAGGCAGAGACCCAGTACTTC. Translation gives CSVERKAETQYF.

This clonotype was seen a few times. This sequence joins TRBV29-1 and TRBJ2-7; D ambiguous. The germline V gene encodes CDR1 SQVTM and CDR2 ANQGSEA. CDR3 length: 13 residues. Trimming shortened V by 6 bases and J by 0 bases, and 12 bases separated the two germline ends. CDR3 amino acids: CSVKRAGSYEQYF. CDR3 bases: TGCAGCGTGAAACGGGCAGGCTCCTACGAGCAGTACTTC.

This clonotype was recorded at least ten times. DNA of the CDR3: TGTGCCATCAGTGGGGGACAGCCTTTGTTTAATGAGCAGTTCTTC. The encoded protein is CAISGGQPLFNEQFF. This sequence joins TRBV10-3 and TRBJ2-1; 7 bases are shared with TRBD1. Germline trimming cut 4 bases from V and 7 bases from J; bases unmatched to any gene: 10. Germline assignment: CDR1 ENHRY and CDR2 SYGVKD. The CDR3 extends over 15 amino acids.

CDR3: CASSTQGFYEQYF. The CDR3 nucleotides read TGTGCCAGCAGCACCCAGGGGTTCTACGAGCAGTACTTC. The chain carries TRBV7-9 and TRBJ2-7, with D perhaps TRBD1 (6 bases). Germline CDR1 SEHNR, CDR2 FQNEAQ (reference sequence). Trimming shortened V by 5 bases and J by 3 bases, and 11 bases separated the two germline ends. The CDR3 sequence is 13 residues long.

This clonotype was observed a few times. This chain links TRBV12-3 or TRBV12-4 with TRBJ1-1, with D hard to call. The CDR3 totals 14 residues. V lost 4 bases to trimming and J lost 7 bases, with 16 bases between them. CDR3 nucleotide sequence: TGTGCCAGCAGTTCCCGCCCCACTAATGATGAAGCTTTCTTT. Its protein product is CASSSRPTNDEAFF.

This clonotype has only a few counts. The chain's CDR3 is CASSAGAGSSYEQYF. The CDR3 DNA reads TGTGCCAGCAGTGCGGGCGCGGGGAGCTCCTACGAGCAGTACTTC. This chain joins TRBV27 and TRBJ2-7, with a weak D call TRBD2 (6 bases). This CDR3 has 15 residues. The V end was cut by 5 bases, the J end by 0 bases, with 14 bases between. Germline V gives CDR1 MNHEY, CDR2 SMNVEV (reference sequence).

The chain is built from TRBV29-1 and TRBJ2-1, with no clear D. Trimming removed 7 bases from V and 0 bases from J, with 10 bases in between. Germline assignment: CDR1 SQVTM and CDR2 ANQGSEA. The CDR3 has 13 residues. This CDR3 reads CSALTRSYNEQFF. CDR3 coding DNA: TGCAGCGCTCTGACTCGCTCCTACAATGAGCAGTTCTTC.

This clonotype has only a few counts. CDR3 sequence: CASSSPSGRAYLTQYF. DNA of the CDR3: TGTGCCAGCAGCTCGCCTAGCGGGAGGGCCTACCTGACCCAGTACTTC. The chain joins TRBV7-9 to TRBJ2-5; TRBD2 aligns across 12 bases. Per germline, CDR1 SEHNR and CDR2 FQNEAQ (reference sequence). V trimming: 4 bases; J trimming: 7 bases; junction bases outside the gene matches: 10. This CDR3 has 16 residues.

The table lists this clonotype with a few counts. V usage is TRBV18 and J usage is TRBJ2-2, with TRBD1 identical over 9 bases. There are 16 residues in the CDR3. V lost 2 bases to trimming and J lost 4 bases; unmatched junction nucleotides: 5. Germline assignment: CDR1 KGHSH and CDR2 LQKENI. This CDR3 reads CASSPNRGRSTGELFF. The DNA of the CDR3 is TGTGCCAGCTCACCAAACAGGGGGCGAAGCACCGGGGAGCTGTTTTTT.

The table lists this clonotype with a few counts. This chain connects TRBV24-1 to TRBJ2-1; 8 bases match TRBD2. Per the germline V gene, CDR1 is KGHDR and CDR2 is SFDVKD. The CDR3 runs to 14 residues. Trimming at V came to 5 bases and at J to 7 bases, leaving 6 bases not matched to a gene. Written as DNA, the CDR3 is TGTGCCACCAGTGTGGGTAAGCGGGAGAATGAGCAGTTCTTC. Amino acids: CATSVGKRENEQFF.

This chain links TRBV20-1 with TRBJ1-4; D is unresolved. V lost 5 bases and J lost 3, with 7 bases in between. CDR1 DFQATT and CDR2 SNEGSKA come from the germline V gene (reference sequence). The CDR3 runs to 12 residues. In DNA form, the CDR3 reads TGCAGTGCTCCACGCCCTAATGAAAAACTGTTTTTT. Translation gives CSAPRPNEKLFF.

This chain uses TRBV4-3 with TRBJ2-1; the D is unclear. The germline V gene has CDR1 LGHNA and CDR2 YSLEER. Trimming removed 0 bases at V and 9 bases at J, with 9 bases between. CDR3 size: 13 residues. This CDR3 reads CASSQDLRPEQFF. The CDR3 nucleotides read TGCGCCAGCAGCCAAGACCTTCGGCCTGAGCAGTTCTTC.

The rearrangement uses TRBV6-2 or TRBV6-3 and TRBJ2-1; 13 bases agree with TRBD2. Germline-derived CDR1 and CDR2 are MNHEY and SVGEGT. The CDR3 spans 15 residues. V was clipped by 6 bases and J by 8 bases; unmatched bases: 7. The CDR3: CASSLLAGGQDEQFF. The CDR3, as DNA: TGTGCCAGCAGCCTACTAGCGGGAGGGCAGGATGAGCAGTTCTTC.

This clonotype was counted a few times. This chain connects TRBV30 to TRBJ2-1; D unresolved. This CDR3 comprises 15 residues. The germline V and J ends were trimmed by 2 bases and 5 bases, with 16 bases remaining between them. Looked up from germline, CDR1 is GTSNPN and CDR2 is SVGIG (reference sequence). The chain's CDR3 is CAWSMYIEGHNEQFF. In DNA, the CDR3 is TGTGCCTGGAGTATGTACATAGAAGGGCACAATGAGCAGTTCTTC.

This clonotype was recorded a few times. The chain is built from TRBV12-3 or TRBV12-4 and TRBJ2-7; no firm D call. The CDR3 has 13 residues. V lost 5 bases and J lost 3, with 11 bases in between. The chain's CDR3 is CASSMSPIYEQYF. The DNA for the CDR3 is TGTGCCAGCAGTATGAGTCCAATCTACGAGCAGTACTTC.